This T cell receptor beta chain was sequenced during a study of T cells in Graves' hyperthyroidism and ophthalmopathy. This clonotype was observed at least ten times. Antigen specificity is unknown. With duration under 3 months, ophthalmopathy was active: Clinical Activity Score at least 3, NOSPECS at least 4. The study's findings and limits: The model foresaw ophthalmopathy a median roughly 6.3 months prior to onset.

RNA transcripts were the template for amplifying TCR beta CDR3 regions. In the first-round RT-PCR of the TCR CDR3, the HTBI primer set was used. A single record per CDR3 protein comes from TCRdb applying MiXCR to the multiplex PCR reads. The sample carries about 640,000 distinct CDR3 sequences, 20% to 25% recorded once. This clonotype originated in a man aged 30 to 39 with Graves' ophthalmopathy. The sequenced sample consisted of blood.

The CDR3 region has the DNA TGTGCCAGCAGCTTTTCTAAGCCGGGATCTAACTATGGCTACACCTTC. The encoded protein is CASSFSKPGSNYGYTF. The V gene is TRBV11-2, the J gene TRBJ1-2; unclear D gene. The CDR3 consists of 16 residues. Germline V lookup: CDR1 SGHAT, CDR2 FQNNGV. The V end lost 3 bases, the J end lost 0 bases, and 14 bases lay between the germline ends. Together with reference TRBV11-2 and TRBJ1-2, the CDR3 gives the full variable domain: EAGVAQSPRYKIIEKRQSVAFWCNPISGHATLYWYQQILGQGPKLLIQFQNNGVVDDSQLPKDRFSAERLKGVDSTLKIQPAKLEDSAVYLCASSFSKPGSNYGYTFGSGTRLTVV.